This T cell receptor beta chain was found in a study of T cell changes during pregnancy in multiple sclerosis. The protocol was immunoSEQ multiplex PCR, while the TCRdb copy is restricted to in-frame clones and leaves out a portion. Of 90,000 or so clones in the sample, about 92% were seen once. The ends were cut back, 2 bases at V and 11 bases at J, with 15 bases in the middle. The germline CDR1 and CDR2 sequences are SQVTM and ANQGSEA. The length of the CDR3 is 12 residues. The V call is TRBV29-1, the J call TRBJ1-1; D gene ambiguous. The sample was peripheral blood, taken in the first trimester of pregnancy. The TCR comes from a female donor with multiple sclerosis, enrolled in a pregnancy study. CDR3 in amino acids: CSVETNQVWAFF. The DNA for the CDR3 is TGCAGCGTTGAAACAAACCAGGTGTGGGCTTTCTTT.